Shown below are 9 T cell receptor beta chains from a single sample sequenced in a study of T cells in Graves' hyperthyroidism and ophthalmopathy. Authors of the study amplified TCR beta CDR3 regions from RNA transcripts. First-round RT-PCR targeting the TCR CDR3 was performed with the HTBI primer set. Each CDR3 protein gets one entry after TCRdb re-called the multiplex PCR reads with MiXCR. Among under 300,000 distinct CDR3 sequences listed, more than 12% were seen once. Sequenced sample: blood. These receptors all come from a woman between 40 and 50 years old with Graves' hyperthyroidism that later progressed to Graves' ophthalmopathy.

The chain combines TRBV14 with TRBJ1-1, with no clear D. Germline V CDR1 and CDR2: SGHDN, FVKESK. The CDR3 sequence is 16 residues long. With 0 bases removed from V and 4 bases from J, the gap between germline ends came to 15 bases. Here the CDR3 reads CASSQDSPTLPTEAFF. The CDR3 DNA follows: TGTGCCAGCAGCCAAGATTCCCCCACCCTGCCCACTGAAGCTTTCTTT.

This clonotype has only a few counts. A much larger clone differs from this one at a single base, so this may be a read error. This chain uses TRBV9 with TRBJ1-4; 8 bases fit TRBD1. The V gene's germline CDR1 is SGDLS and CDR2 YYNGEE. This CDR3 contains 16 residues. CDR3 DNA sequence: TGTGCCAGCAGCATGACAGGGGACGGAGGTAATGAAAAACTGGTTTTT. This encodes CASSMTGDGGNEKLVF. Full variable domain (outside the CDR3, taken from reference TRBV9 and TRBJ1-4): DSGVTQTPKHLITATGQRVTLRCSPRSGDLSVYWYQQSLDQGLQFLIQYYNGEERAKGNILERFSAQQFPDLHSELNLSSLELGDSALYFCASSMTGDGGNEKLVFGSGTQLSVL.

This clonotype has at least ten counts. J is TRBJ2-3 and V is TRBV10-3; 9 bases agree with TRBD2. The CDR3 has 16 amino acids. V was clipped by 1 base and J by 6 bases; unmatched bases: 8. CDR1 is ENHRY, CDR2 SYGVKD, per germline. The CDR3 DNA sequence: TGTGCCATCAGTGAGTGGGGCGGGAGGGCCGTGGATACGCAGTATTTT. It yields the protein CAISEWGGRAVDTQYF.

The V and J genes are TRBV10-3 and TRBJ1-6; the D is unclear. V dropped 6 bases and J dropped 6 bases, with 12 bases sitting between them. The CDR3 length is 14 residues. The germline V gene has CDR1 ENHRY and CDR2 SYGVKD. CDR3 region: CAISANALNSPLHF. Here the CDR3 DNA reads TGTGCCATCAGCGCCAACGCCCTTAATTCACCCCTCCACTTT.

This clonotype appeared many times. This chain links TRBV28 with TRBJ2-7; tentatively, D is TRBD1 (5 bases). This CDR3 has 13 amino acids. Trimming stripped 1 base from V and 6 bases from J, with 10 bases between. Germline V gene data show CDR1 as MDHEN and CDR2 as SYDVKM. The CDR3 region is CASSLLGQGEQYF. The CDR3 DNA sequence: TGTGCCAGCAGTTTATTGGGGCAGGGCGAGCAGTACTTC.

This clonotype was detected many times. The chain combines TRBV6-1 with TRBJ2-7, with 7 bases that match TRBD1. The CDR3 has 14 residues. V dropped 5 bases and J dropped 1; count of bases not matched to a gene: 5. Germline V gene lookup returns CDR1 MNHNS and CDR2 SASEGT. The CDR3: CASSYRTGSYEQYF. CDR3 coding DNA: TGTGCCAGCAGTTACAGGACAGGATCCTACGAGCAGTACTTC.

This chain links TRBV6-2 or TRBV6-3 with TRBJ2-1; 12 nucleotides match TRBD2. The germline V gene encodes CDR1 MNHEY and CDR2 SVGEGT. This CDR3 is 18 amino acids long. V trimming: 5 bases; J trimming: 5 bases; junction bases outside the gene matches: 13. The DNA for the CDR3 is TGTGCCAGCAGTAGGGGGCTACTAGCGGGAGGATCGAACAATGAGCAGTTCTTC. It is translated as CASSRGLLAGGSNNEQFF.

The table lists this clonotype with many counts. The chain carries TRBV29-1 and TRBJ2-3; no reliable D call. Germline values: CDR1 SQVTM, CDR2 ANQGSEA. Trimming stripped 0 bases from V and 3 bases from J, with 16 bases between. The CDR3 runs to 16 residues. In DNA form, the CDR3 reads TGCAGCGTTGAAGATGAGGCCATTGAAGGGACAGATACGCAGTATTTT. It specifies CSVEDEAIEGTDTQYF.

In this sample, this clonotype turned up many times. This chain uses TRBV12-3 or TRBV12-4 with TRBJ1-5; D gene unclear. This CDR3 spans 15 amino acids. Trimming shortened V by 1 base and J by 2 bases, and 9 bases separated the two germline ends. CDR3 nucleotides: TGTGCCAGCAGTTTAGAGGGCGGTGGCAATCAGCCCCAGCATTTT. It is translated as CASSLEGGGNQPQHF.